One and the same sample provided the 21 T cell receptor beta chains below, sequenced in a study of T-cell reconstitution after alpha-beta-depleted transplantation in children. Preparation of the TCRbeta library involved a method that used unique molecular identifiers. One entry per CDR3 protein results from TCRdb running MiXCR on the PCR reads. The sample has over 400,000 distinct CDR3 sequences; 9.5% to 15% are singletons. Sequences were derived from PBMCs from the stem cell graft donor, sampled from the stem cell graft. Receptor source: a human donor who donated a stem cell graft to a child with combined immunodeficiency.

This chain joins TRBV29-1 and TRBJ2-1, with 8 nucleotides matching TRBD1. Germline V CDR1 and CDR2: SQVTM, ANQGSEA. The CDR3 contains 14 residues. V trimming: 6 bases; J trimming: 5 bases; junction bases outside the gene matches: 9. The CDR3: CSVNPGQEDNEQFF. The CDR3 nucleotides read TGCAGCGTCAACCCGGGACAGGAGGACAATGAGCAGTTCTTC.

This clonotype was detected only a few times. The CDR3 DNA reads as TGTGCCAGCAGTTTTGTAGTCTCCGGCTCCTACAATGAGCAGTTCTTC. Translation gives CASSFVVSGSYNEQFF. The rearrangement joins TRBV6-5 to TRBJ2-1; unclear D gene. CDR1 is MNHEY, CDR2 SVGAGI, per germline. The CDR3 has 16 residues. V was pared by 4 bases and J by 0 bases, with 13 bases between.

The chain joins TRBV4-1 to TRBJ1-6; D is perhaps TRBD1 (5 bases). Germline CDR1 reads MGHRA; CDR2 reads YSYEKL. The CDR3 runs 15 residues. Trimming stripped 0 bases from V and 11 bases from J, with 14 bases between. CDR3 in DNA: TGCGCCAGCAGCCAAGATTTGACAGCGAGCCCACCCCTCCACTTT. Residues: CASSQDLTASPPLHF.

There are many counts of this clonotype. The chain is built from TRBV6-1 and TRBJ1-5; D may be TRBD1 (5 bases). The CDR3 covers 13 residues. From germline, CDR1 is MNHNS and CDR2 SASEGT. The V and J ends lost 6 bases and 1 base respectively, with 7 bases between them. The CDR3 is CASRQDSNQPQHF. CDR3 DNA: TGTGCCAGCAGACAGGACAGCAATCAGCCCCAGCATTTT.

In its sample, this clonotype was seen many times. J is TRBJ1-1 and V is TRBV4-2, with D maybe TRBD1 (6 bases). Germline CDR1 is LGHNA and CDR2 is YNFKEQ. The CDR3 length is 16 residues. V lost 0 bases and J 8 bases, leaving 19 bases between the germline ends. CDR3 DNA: TGTGCCAGCAGCCAAGATTTGGGCATGCAAGGGGGGGAAGCTTTCTTT. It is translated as CASSQDLGMQGGEAFF.

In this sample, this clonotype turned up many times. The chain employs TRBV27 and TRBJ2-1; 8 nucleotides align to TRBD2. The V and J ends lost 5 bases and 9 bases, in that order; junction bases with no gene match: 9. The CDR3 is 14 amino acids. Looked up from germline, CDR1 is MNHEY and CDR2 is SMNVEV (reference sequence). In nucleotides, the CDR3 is TGTGCCAGCAGTATAACGGGAGGGCAGTCTGAGCAGTTCTTC. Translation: CASSITGGQSEQFF.

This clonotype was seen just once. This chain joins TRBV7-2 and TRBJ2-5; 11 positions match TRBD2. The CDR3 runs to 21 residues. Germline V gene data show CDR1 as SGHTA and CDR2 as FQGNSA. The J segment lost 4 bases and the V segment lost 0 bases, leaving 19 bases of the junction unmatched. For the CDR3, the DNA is TGTGCCAGCAGCTTAGCGCCGGGACTAGCGGAATCCAGGAGGGCGATAGAGACCCAGTACTTC. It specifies CASSLAPGLAESRRAIETQYF. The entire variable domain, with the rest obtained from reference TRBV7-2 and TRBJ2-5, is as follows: GAGVSQSPSNKVTEKGKDVELRCDPISGHTALYWYRQSLGQGLEFLIYFQGNSAPDKSGLPSDRFSAERTGGSVSTLTIQRTQQEDSAVYLCASSLAPGLAESRRAIETQYFGPGTRLLVL.

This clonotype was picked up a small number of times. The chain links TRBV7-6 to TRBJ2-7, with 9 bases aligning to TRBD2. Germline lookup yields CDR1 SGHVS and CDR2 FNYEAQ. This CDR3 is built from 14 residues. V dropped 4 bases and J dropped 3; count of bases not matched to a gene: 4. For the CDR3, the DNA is TGTGCCAGCAGCTCCTTAGCGGGGGACTACGAGCAGTACTTC. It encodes CASSSLAGDYEQYF.

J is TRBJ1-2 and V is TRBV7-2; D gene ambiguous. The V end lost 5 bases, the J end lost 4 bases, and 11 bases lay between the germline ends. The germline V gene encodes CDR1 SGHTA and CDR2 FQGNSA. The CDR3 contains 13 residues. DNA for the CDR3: TGTGCCAGCAGCGCCGCGGGGTCCTATGGCTACACCTTC. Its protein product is CASSAAGSYGYTF.

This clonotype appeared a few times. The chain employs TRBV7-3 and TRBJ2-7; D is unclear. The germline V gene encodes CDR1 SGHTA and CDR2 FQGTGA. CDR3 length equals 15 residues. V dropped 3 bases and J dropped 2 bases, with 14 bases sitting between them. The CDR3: CASSFGIGLTYEQYF. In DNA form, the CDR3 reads TGTGCCAGCAGCTTCGGTATTGGGCTCACCTACGAGCAGTACTTC.

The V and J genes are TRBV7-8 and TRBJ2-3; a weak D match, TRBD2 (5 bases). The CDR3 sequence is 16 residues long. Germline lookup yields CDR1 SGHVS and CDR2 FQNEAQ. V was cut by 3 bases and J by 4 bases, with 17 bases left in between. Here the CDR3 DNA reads TGTGCCAGCAGCTTGGATTTGGCAGGAGGTGCAGATACGCAGTATTTT. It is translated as CASSLDLAGGADTQYF.

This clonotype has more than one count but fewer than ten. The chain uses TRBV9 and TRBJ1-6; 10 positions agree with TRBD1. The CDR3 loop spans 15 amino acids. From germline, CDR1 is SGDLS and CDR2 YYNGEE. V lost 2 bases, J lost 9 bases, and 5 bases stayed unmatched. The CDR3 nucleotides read TGTGCCAGCAGCGTGTCAGGACAGGGGGGTTCACCCCTCCACTTT. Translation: CASSVSGQGGSPLHF.

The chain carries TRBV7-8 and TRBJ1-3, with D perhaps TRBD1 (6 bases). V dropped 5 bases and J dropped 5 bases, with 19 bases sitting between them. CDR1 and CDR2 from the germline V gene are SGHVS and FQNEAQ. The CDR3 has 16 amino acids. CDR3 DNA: TGTGCCAGCAGCACTGGGACATCAGGACAACGAAACACCATATATTTT. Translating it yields CASSTGTSGQRNTIYF. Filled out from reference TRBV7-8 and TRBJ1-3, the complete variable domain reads GAGVSQSPRYKVAKRGQDVALRCDPISGHVSLFWYQQALGQGPEFLTYFQNEAQLDKSGLPSDRFFAERPEGSVSTLKIQRTQQEDSAVYLCASSTGTSGQRNTIYFGEGSWLTVV.

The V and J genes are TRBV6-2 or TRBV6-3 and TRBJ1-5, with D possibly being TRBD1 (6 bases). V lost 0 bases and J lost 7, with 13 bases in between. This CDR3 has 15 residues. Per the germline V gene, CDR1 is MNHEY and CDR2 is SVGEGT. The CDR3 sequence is CASSYSRLTGQPQHF. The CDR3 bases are TGTGCCAGCAGTTACTCGAGGCTAACAGGGCAGCCCCAGCATTTT.

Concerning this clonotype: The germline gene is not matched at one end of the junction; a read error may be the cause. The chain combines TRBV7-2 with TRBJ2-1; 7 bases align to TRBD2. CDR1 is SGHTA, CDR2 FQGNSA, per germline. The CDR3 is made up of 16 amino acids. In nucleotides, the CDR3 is TGTGCCAGCAGTCGTAAAGCGGGGAGCTCCTACAATAAGCAGTTCTTC. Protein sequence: CASSRKAGSSYNKQFF.

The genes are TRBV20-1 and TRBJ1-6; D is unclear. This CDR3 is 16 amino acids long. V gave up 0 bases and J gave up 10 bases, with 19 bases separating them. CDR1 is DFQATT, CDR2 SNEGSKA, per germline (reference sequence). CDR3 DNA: TGCAGTGCTAGAGAAGTGTTGAACGTAAAGGGATCACCCCTCCACTTT. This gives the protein CSAREVLNVKGSPLHF.

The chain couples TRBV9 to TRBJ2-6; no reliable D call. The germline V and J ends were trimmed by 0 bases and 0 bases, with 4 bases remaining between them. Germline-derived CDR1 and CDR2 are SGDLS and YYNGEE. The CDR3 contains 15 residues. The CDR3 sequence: CASSVGISGANVLTF. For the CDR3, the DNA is TGTGCCAGCAGCGTAGGGATCTCTGGGGCCAACGTCCTGACTTTC. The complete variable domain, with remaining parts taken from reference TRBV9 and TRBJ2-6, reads DSGVTQTPKHLITATGQRVTLRCSPRSGDLSVYWYQQSLDQGLQFLIQYYNGEERAKGNILERFSAQQFPDLHSELNLSSLELGDSALYFCASSVGISGANVLTFGAGSRLTVL.

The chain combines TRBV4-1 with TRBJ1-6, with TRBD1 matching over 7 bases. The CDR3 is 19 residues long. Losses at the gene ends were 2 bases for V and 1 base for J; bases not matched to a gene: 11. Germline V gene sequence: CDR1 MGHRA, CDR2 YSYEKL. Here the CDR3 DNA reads TGCGCCAGCAGCCAATCGACAGGGATGGTATTTTCCTATAATTCACCCCTCCACTTT. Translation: CASSQSTGMVFSYNSPLHF.

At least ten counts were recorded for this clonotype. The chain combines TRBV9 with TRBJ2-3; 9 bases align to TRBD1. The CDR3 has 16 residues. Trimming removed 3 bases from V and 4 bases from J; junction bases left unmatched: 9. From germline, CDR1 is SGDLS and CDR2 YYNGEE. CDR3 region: CASSASGTGPSDTQYF. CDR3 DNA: TGTGCCAGCAGCGCCTCCGGGACAGGGCCCTCAGATACGCAGTATTTT.

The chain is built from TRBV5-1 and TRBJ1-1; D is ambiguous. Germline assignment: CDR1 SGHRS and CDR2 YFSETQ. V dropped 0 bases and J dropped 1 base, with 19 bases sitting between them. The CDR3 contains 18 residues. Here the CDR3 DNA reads TGCGCCAGCAGCTTGGAGCCCCCCCGGACGGATTGGAACACTGAAGCTTTCTTT. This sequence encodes CASSLEPPRTDWNTEAFF.

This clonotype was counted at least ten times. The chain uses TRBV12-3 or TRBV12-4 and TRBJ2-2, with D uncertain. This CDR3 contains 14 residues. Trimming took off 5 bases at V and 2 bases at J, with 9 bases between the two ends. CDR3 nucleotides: TGTGCCAGCAGTACCGGCCTTAACACCGGGGAGCTGTTTTTT. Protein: CASSTGLNTGELFF.